A single count supports the clone carrying this T cell receptor beta chain. Germline and junction disagree at one end, which may indicate a read error. Sequencing used immunoSEQ multiplex PCR; TCRdb keeps in-frame clones, though not all of them. Of around 250,000 clones detected, roughly 85% appear once; the ten largest clones hold 1.9%. This entry comes from a study of blood T cell repertoires in COVID-19. The sample was PBMCs or T cells enriched from blood (not recorded which). The clonotype originates from a woman between 45 and 65 years old who had recovered from COVID-19.

The CDR3 loop is CASSRSYTEQFF. In DNA form, the CDR3 reads TGTGCCAGCAGCCGGTCATACACTGAGCAGTTCTTC. The chain uses TRBV3-1 (or the pseudogene TRBV3-2) and TRBJ2-1; D gene ambiguous. The germline gives CDR1 LGHDT, CDR2 YNNKEL (reference sequence). CDR3 length: 12 amino acids.